What follows is one T cell receptor (beta chain) and its context. Participants were aged about 18 to 100 years from roughly 26 US areas. Donors in Cohort 3 who had recovered were those with two negative PCRs, healthcare professional clearance, or resolution of their symptoms. Germline CDR1 reads MNHNY; CDR2 reads SVGAGI (reference sequence). With 7 bases removed from V and 2 bases from J, the gap between germline ends came to 14 bases. The CDR3 is made up of 14 amino acids. This entry belongs to a study of blood T cell repertoires in COVID-19. At the level of the study: Samples representing acute and convalescent COVID-19 were sourced from the United States, Italy and Spain.

Under the authors' procedure: Researchers report that nucleated cell counts were estimated from reference gene primer amplification. The repertoire was sequenced with immunoSEQ multiplex PCR; TCRdb's copy has only in-frame clones and lacks some. D and trimming come from the DNA, and the V and J calls and clone size come from that table. The profile shows 300,000 or so clones, more than 85% of them singletons. The chain couples TRBV6-6 to TRBJ1-2; D gene ambiguous. The sequenced sample was PBMCs or T cells enriched from blood (not recorded which). This receptor was taken from a woman younger than 45 who had recovered from COVID-19. CDR3 protein: CASTLGSGNYGYTF. The CDR3 nucleotides are TGTGCCAGCACCTTGGGGTCGGGAAACTATGGCTACACCTTC.